This T cell receptor (beta chain) was sequenced for a study of shared clonotypes between healthy human individuals. There are 16 residues in the CDR3. CDR1 SGHRS and CDR2 YFSETQ come from the germline V gene. V lost 4 bases to trimming and J lost 5 bases; unmatched junction nucleotides: 8. CD45RO-negative cells were positively selected for CCR7, leaving out terminally differentiated effector memory CD45RA+ cells. This table comes from immunoSEQ multiplex PCR, and its TCRdb copy is limited to in-frame clones, with some not included. The sample contains about 800,000 clones, just over 95% of which appear only once.

The chain employs TRBV5-1 and TRBJ2-2; TRBD1 agrees at 10 bases. This TCR was sampled from a man aged 25 to 40 in good health. The sample consisted of naive CD8+ T cells sorted from blood. This CDR3 is CASSTGQGLETGELFF. The CDR3 bases are TGCGCCAGCAGCACGGGACAGGGGCTGGAAACCGGGGAGCTGTTTTTT.